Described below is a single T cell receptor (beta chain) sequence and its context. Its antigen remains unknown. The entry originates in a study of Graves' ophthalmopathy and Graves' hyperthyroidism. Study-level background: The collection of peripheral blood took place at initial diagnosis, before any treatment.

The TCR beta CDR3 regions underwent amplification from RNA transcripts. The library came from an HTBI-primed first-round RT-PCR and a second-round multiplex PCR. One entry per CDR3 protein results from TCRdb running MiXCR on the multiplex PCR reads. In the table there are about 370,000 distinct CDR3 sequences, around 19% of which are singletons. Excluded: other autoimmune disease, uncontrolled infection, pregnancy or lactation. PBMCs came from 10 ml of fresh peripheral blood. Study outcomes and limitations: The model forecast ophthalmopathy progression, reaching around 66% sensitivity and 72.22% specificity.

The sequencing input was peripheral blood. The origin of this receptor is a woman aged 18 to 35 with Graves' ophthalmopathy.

The CDR3 region is CASSEAGTQETQYF. CDR3 DNA sequence: TGTGCCAGCAGTGAGGCCGGGACGCAAGAGACCCAGTACTTC. The rearrangement links TRBV6-1 to TRBJ2-5, with D perhaps matching TRBD1 or TRBD2 (5 bases each). Germline CDR1 MNHNS, CDR2 SASEGT. CDR3 size: 14 residues. Trimming took 3 bases from V and 2 from J, leaving 10 bases between them.